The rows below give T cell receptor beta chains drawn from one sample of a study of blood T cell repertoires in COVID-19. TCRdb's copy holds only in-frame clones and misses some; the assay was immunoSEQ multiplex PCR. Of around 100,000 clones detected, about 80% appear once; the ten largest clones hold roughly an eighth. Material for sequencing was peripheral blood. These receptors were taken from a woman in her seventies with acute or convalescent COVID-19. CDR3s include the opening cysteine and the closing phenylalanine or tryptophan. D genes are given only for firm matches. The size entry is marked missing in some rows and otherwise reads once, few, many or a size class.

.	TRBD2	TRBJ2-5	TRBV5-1	TGCGCCAGCAGCCCCTCTCGGAGCGGGGGACAAGAGACCCAGTACTTC	CASSPSRSGGQETQYF
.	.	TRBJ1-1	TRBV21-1	TGTGCCAGCATCGTACAGGGGGCGGGGGACACTGAAGCTTTCTTT	CASIVQGAGDTEAFF
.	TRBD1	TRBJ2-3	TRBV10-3	TGTGCCAGTGGGACAGCTAGTTCCTCCACAGATACGCAGTATTTT	CASGTASSSTDTQYF
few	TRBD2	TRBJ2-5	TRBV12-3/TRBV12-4	TGTGCCACTAGGGAACTAGCGGGGGAGACCCAGTACTTC	CATRELAGETQYF
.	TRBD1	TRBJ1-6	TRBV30	TGTGCCGGACAGGGGATACACAATTCACCCCTCCACTTT	CAGQGIHNSPLHF
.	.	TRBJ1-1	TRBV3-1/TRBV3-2	TGTGCCAGCAGCCATGGGAGAACTGAAGCTTTCTTT	CASSHGRTEAFF
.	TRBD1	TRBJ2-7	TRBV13	TGTGCCAGCAGCTTGGGACAGGGTCAGGGCTACGAGCAGTACTTC	CASSLGQGQGYEQYF
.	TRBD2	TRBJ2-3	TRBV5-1	TGCGCCAGCCGCGCCGAACTAGCGGGGGGCACAGATACGCAGTATTTT	CASRAELAGGTDTQYF
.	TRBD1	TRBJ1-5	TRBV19	TGTGCCAGTAGTCGAGGGGGCGATCAGCCCCAGCATTTT	CASSRGGDQPQHF
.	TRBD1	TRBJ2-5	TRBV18	TGTGCCAGCTCACCGCGGAGAGGGGGCTTAGAGACCCAGTACTTC	CASSPRRGGLETQYF
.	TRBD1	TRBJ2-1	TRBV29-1	TGCAGCGTGCCGACAGGGCAACTCCCCTACAATGAGCAGTTCTTC	CSVPTGQLPYNEQFF
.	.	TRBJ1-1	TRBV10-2	TGCGCCAGCAGTGAAAACTCCGGGACAGAAGCTTTCTTT	CASSENSGTEAFF
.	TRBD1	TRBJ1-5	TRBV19	TGTGCCAGCACAGGGGGGAATCAGCCCCAGCATTTT	CASTGGNQPQHF
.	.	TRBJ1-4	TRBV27	TGTGCCAACTGTGCGGGCTCAAATGAAAAACTGTTTTTT	CANCAGSNEKLFF
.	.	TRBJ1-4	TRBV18	TGTGCCAGCTCATTCAGTTTGGACAACCATGAAAAACTGTTTTTT	CASSFSLDNHEKLFF
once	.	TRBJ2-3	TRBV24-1	TGTGCCACCAGTGATTTGTTAGCTGATACGCAGTATTTT	CATSDLLADTQYF
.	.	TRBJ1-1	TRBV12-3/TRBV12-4	TGTGCCAGCAGGCCCACTATTTACACTGAAGCTTTCTTT	CASRPTIYTEAFF
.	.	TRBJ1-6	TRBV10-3	TGTGCCATCGCTACTAACGGGGATTCACCCCTCCACTTT	CAIATNGDSPLHF
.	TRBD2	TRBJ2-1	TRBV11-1	TGTGCCAGCAGCCGTGACGCGGGGGGGCGAAATGAGCAGTTCTTC	CASSRDAGGRNEQFF
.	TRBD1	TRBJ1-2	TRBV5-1	TGCGCCAGCAGCTTGGACAGGGGGAACTATGGCTACACCTTC	CASSLDRGNYGYTF
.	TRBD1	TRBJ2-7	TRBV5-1	TGCGCCAGCAGCTGGGGGACAGGGGACTCCGAGCAGTACTTC	CASSWGTGDSEQYF
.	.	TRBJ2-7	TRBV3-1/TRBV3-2	TGTGCCAGCAGCCAGACAGGAACCGTCGGTGACGAGCAGTACTTC	CASSQTGTVGDEQYF
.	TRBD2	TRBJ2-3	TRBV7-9	TGTGCCAGCAGCTTAGTTCTAGCGGGGGGCCGAAGCACAGATACGCAGTATTTT	CASSLVLAGGRSTDTQYF
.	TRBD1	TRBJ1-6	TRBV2	TGTGCCAGCACCTACAGGGGTCCGGGGGCCAATTCACCCCTCCACTTT	CASTYRGPGANSPLHF
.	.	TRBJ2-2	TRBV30	TGTGCCTGGAGTGTTCGGGGTGGCACCGGGGAGCTGTTTTTT	CAWSVRGGTGELFF
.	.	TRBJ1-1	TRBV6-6	TGTGCCAGCAGTCCTTCACAGGTCTTGGGAGCTTTCTTT	CASSPSQVLGAFF
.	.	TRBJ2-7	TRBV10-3	TGTGCCATCAGACCCGCGGACAGTAGCTCCTACGAGCAGTACTTC	CAIRPADSSSYEQYF
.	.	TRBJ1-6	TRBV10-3	TGTGCCATCAGTGAGCCGAATCGGGGGAGGGACCTCCACTTT	CAISEPNRGRDLHF
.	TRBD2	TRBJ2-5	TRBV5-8	TGTGCCAGCAGCGCCTTGGGTCGGGGGGGCCGAGAGACCCAGTACTTC	CASSALGRGGRETQYF
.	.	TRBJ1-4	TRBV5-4	TGTGCCAGCAGCCAGGGGAGAACTAATGAAAAACTGTTTTTT	CASSQGRTNEKLFF
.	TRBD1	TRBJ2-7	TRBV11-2	TGTGCCAGCAGCTTTACCATTGAAGGGGTCCCGGGGACAGTCTACGAGCAGTACTTC	CASSFTIEGVPGTVYEQYF
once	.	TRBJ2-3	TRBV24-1	TGTGCCACCAGTGATCGAGCAGGGGTGGGCACAGATACGCAGTATTTT	CATSDRAGVGTDTQYF
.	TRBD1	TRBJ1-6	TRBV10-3	TGTGCCATCAGTGAAGGGACAGGGGATAATTCACCCCTCCACTTT	CAISEGTGDNSPLHF
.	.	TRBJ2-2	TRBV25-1	TGTGCCAGCAGTGATACTAGCCCCTATGGTTCCACCGGGGAGCTGTTTTTT	CASSDTSPYGSTGELFF
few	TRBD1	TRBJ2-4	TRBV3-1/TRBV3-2	TGTGCCAGCAGCCCCCAGACAGGGTCAGCCAAAAACATTCAGTACTTC	CASSPQTGSAKNIQYF
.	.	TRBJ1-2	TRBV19	TGTGCCAGTAGTAGCCGTGGGGAGTATGCCGGTGGCTACACCTTC	CASSSRGEYAGGYTF
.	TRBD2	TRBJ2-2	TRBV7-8	TGTGCCAGCAGTACTAGCGGGGGGATGAACACCGGGGAGCTGTTTTTT	CASSTSGGMNTGELFF
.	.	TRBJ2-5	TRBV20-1	TGCAGTGCCGAGATTGAGACCCAGTACTTC	CSAEIETQYF
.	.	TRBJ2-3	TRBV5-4	TGTGCCAGCAGCTCGCCGACTGAGGGCATTAGCACAGATACGCAGTATTTT	CASSSPTEGISTDTQYF
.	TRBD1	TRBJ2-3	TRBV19	TGTGCCAGTAGTACAGACAGGGGGCATGATACGCAGTATTTT	CASSTDRGHDTQYF
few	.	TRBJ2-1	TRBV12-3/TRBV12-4	TGTGCCAGCAAGGAATTAGCGGACAATGAGCAGTTCTTC	CASKELADNEQFF
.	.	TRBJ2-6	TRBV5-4	TGTGCCAGCAGCCCTCCGATCCCGCCGCTAAGCGTCCTGACTTTC	CASSPPIPPLSVLTF
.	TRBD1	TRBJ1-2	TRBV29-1	TGCAGCGTACAGGGGAGAGGGGACTATGGCTACACCTTC	CSVQGRGDYGYTF
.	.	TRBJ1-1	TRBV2	TGTGCCCTAGGGGGGAACACTGAAGCTTTCTTT	CALGGNTEAFF
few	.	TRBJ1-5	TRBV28	TGTGCCAGCCTCCGAGGTCTTCAGCCCCAGCATTTT	CASLRGLQPQHF
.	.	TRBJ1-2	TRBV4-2	TGTGCCAGCAGCCAAGAAGATCTCAGCTATGGCTACACCTTC	CASSQEDLSYGYTF
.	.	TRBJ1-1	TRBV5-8	TGTGCCAGCAAGACTTTCGATGTGAGCGTGAACACTGAAGCTTTCTTT	CASKTFDVSVNTEAFF
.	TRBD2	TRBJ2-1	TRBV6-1	TGTGCCAGCAGTGGCGCAATGTCTAGCGGGGGGTATGAGCAGTTCTTC	CASSGAMSSGGYEQFF
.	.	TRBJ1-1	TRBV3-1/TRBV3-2	TGTGCCAGCAGCCAACAAGGAGGGTACACTGAAGCTTTCTTT	CASSQQGGYTEAFF
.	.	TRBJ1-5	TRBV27	TGTGCCAGCGCGAGGGGGAATCAGCCCCAGCATTTT	CASARGNQPQHF
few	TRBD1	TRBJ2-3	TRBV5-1	TGCGCCAGCAGCCCCGGACAGGGCACAGATACGCAGTATTTT	CASSPGQGTDTQYF
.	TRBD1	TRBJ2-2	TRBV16	TGTGCCAGCAGCCAATCCGCAGGGGGGAACACCGGGGAGCTGTTTTTT	CASSQSAGGNTGELFF
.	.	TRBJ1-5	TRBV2	TGTGCCAGCAGTGACAGGGTGAAGGCCCAGCCCCAGCATTTT	CASSDRVKAQPQHF
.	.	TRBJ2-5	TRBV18	TGTGCCAGCTCACCGGTACAGGCAATAGAGACCCAGTACTTC	CASSPVQAIETQYF